This T cell receptor beta chain was sequenced in a study of blood T cell repertoires in COVID-19. Original data processing: How many nucleated cells were present was estimated from reference gene primer amplification. This table comes from immunoSEQ multiplex PCR, and its TCRdb copy is limited to in-frame clones, with some not included. From that table come the V and J calls and clone size; the DNA was used to work out D and trimming. The table lists about 300,000 clones, just over 85% of them singletons, with around 4.6% in the top ten. Germline loops: CDR1 LNHDA, CDR2 SQIVND (reference sequence). Trimming left V 0 bases short and J 5 bases short, with 13 bases between. This CDR3 has 15 residues. Participants, about 18 to 95 years old, spanned about two dozen US areas. Each participant's cohort was designated according to participant-reported clinical history.

The sequenced sample was PBMCs or T cells enriched from blood (not recorded which). This receptor was taken from a man under 40 who had recovered from COVID-19. V gene TRBV19 combines with J gene TRBJ1-1; no definite D call. The DNA for the CDR3 is TGTGCCAGTAGTATAGATCGCGGGGTGAGGACTGAAGCTTTCTTT. It yields the protein CASSIDRGVRTEAFF.